A selection of T cell receptor beta chains follows, all from one sample in a study of OX40 agonist ivuxolimab in advanced cancers. Only in-frame clones appear in the TCRdb table, and some are missing; sequencing was by immunoSEQ multiplex PCR. The sample has about 90,000 clones; roughly 90% are singletons. The sample here was CD4+ or CD8+ T cells sorted from blood, taken in a trial of the OX40 agonist ivuxolimab. These receptors originate from an adult with an advanced solid tumor such as melanoma, head and neck, liver or kidney cancer. CDR3s include the opening cysteine and the closing phenylalanine or tryptophan. Fields, in order: V gene, D gene, J gene, clone size, CDR3 DNA, CDR3 protein. D genes are given only for firm matches. Clone size is not always given. Where it is, it says once, few, many or a class for expanded clones.

V gene: TRBV28
D gene: .
J gene: TRBJ2-7
clone size: .
CDR3 DNA: TGTGCCAGCAGTATTAGGGACCGGAGGTACTTC
CDR3 protein: CASSIRDRRYF

V gene: TRBV7-2
D gene: TRBD1
J gene: TRBJ2-2
clone size: once
CDR3 DNA: TGTGCCAGCAGCTTAGTACAGGGGTTGAGCACCGGGGAGCTGTTTTTT
CDR3 protein: CASSLVQGLSTGELFF

V gene: TRBV6-5
D gene: .
J gene: TRBJ2-7
clone size: .
CDR3 DNA: TGTGCCAGCAGCGAGGGACTGAAATACGAGCAGTACTTC
CDR3 protein: CASSEGLKYEQYF

V gene: TRBV4-1
D gene: TRBD2
J gene: TRBJ2-3
clone size: few
CDR3 DNA: TGCGCCAGCAGCCAAGATCGGAGCGGGAGTAGCACAGATACGCAGTATTTT
CDR3 protein: CASSQDRSGSSTDTQYF

V gene: TRBV2
D gene: .
J gene: TRBJ1-1
clone size: .
CDR3 DNA: TGTGCCAGCAGTGTCAGATTGGGGAACACTGAAGCTTTCTTT
CDR3 protein: CASSVRLGNTEAFF

V gene: TRBV5-5
D gene: TRBD2
J gene: TRBJ2-5
clone size: .
CDR3 DNA: TGTGCCAGCAGCTTAGCCCCGGCGGGAGTCCAAGAGACCCAGTACTTC
CDR3 protein: CASSLAPAGVQETQYF

V gene: TRBV30
D gene: TRBD2
J gene: TRBJ2-5
clone size: .
CDR3 DNA: TGTGCCTGGAGTGTGACCGGGACTAGCGTTGGAAAGACCCAGTACTTC
CDR3 protein: CAWSVTGTSVGKTQYF

V gene: TRBV7-2
D gene: .
J gene: TRBJ2-2
clone size: .
CDR3 DNA: TGTGCCAGCAGCTTAGCGGGGCTAGGTGCCGGGGAGCTGTTTTTT
CDR3 protein: CASSLAGLGAGELFF

V gene: TRBV27
D gene: .
J gene: TRBJ1-1
clone size: .
CDR3 DNA: TGTGCCAGCAGGCCAATACAGGGAAGGGTTGGAGCTTTCTTT
CDR3 protein: CASRPIQGRVGAFF

V gene: TRBV28
D gene: TRBD1
J gene: TRBJ1-1
clone size: .
CDR3 DNA: TGTGCCAGCAGCGAGGGGGACAGGGGGCGCGAGGGCACTGAAGCTTTCTTT
CDR3 protein: CASSEGDRGREGTEAFF

V gene: TRBV5-1
D gene: TRBD1
J gene: TRBJ2-2
clone size: .
CDR3 DNA: TGCGCCAGCAGCGCCCGGACAGGGCCTACCGGGGAGCTGTTTTTT
CDR3 protein: CASSARTGPTGELFF

V gene: TRBV19
D gene: TRBD2
J gene: TRBJ2-7
clone size: .
CDR3 DNA: TGTGCCAGTAGTATCCAAGCGGGAGGCCGCTACGAGCAGTACTTC
CDR3 protein: CASSIQAGGRYEQYF

V gene: TRBV7-8
D gene: .
J gene: TRBJ2-5
clone size: .
CDR3 DNA: TGTGCCGGCAGCTCCCAAGAGACCCAGTACTTC
CDR3 protein: CAGSSQETQYF

V gene: TRBV2
D gene: TRBD2
J gene: TRBJ2-2
clone size: .
CDR3 DNA: TGTGCCAGCGCGGGAGGGGGATCAGGGGAGCTGTTTTTT
CDR3 protein: CASAGGGSGELFF

V gene: TRBV19
D gene: .
J gene: TRBJ1-1
clone size: .
CDR3 DNA: TGTGCCAGTAGTAATCCCCCCCTGACGAACACTGAAGCTTTCTTT
CDR3 protein: CASSNPPLTNTEAFF

V gene: TRBV27
D gene: TRBD1
J gene: TRBJ2-7
clone size: .
CDR3 DNA: TGTGCCAGCAGCTCCGCTCCGACAGGGGTGGCCTACGAGCAGTACTTC
CDR3 protein: CASSSAPTGVAYEQYF

V gene: TRBV27
D gene: .
J gene: TRBJ2-3
clone size: once
CDR3 DNA: TGTGCCAGCAGGCGCGCAGGGGTAAGAACAGATACGCAGTATTTT
CDR3 protein: CASRRAGVRTDTQYF

V gene: TRBV7-8
D gene: .
J gene: TRBJ1-5
clone size: .
CDR3 DNA: TGTGCCAGCGGAAGCCCGGAGGGGGTGGGGAATCAGCCCCAGCATTTT
CDR3 protein: CASGSPEGVGNQPQHF

V gene: TRBV28
D gene: TRBD2
J gene: TRBJ2-7
clone size: .
CDR3 DNA: TGTGCCAGCAGTCTTTGGACTAGCGGGCTCGACGAGCAGTACTTC
CDR3 protein: CASSLWTSGLDEQYF

V gene: TRBV10-3
D gene: .
J gene: TRBJ2-1
clone size: .
CDR3 DNA: TGTGCCATCGGGGACTCCGGAGGGGGTGAGCAGTTCTTC
CDR3 protein: CAIGDSGGGEQFF

V gene: TRBV5-4
D gene: TRBD2
J gene: TRBJ2-7
clone size: .
CDR3 DNA: TGTGCCAGCAGCTTGGGTCTTAGCGGGAGAACCTACGAGCAGTACTTC
CDR3 protein: CASSLGLSGRTYEQYF

V gene: TRBV7-9
D gene: TRBD1
J gene: TRBJ2-7
clone size: .
CDR3 DNA: TGTGCCAGCAGCTTGGGCGCAGGGGGCATCCCGGACGAGCAGTACTTC
CDR3 protein: CASSLGAGGIPDEQYF

V gene: TRBV28
D gene: TRBD2
J gene: TRBJ2-1
clone size: .
CDR3 DNA: TGTGCCACCTCACAGGGGACTAGCGGCCACAATGAGCAGTTCTTC
CDR3 protein: CATSQGTSGHNEQFF

V gene: TRBV5-1
D gene: .
J gene: TRBJ2-1
clone size: many
CDR3 DNA: TGCGCCAGCAGCTTGTTCGGCAGCGGAGTTTACAATGAGCAGTTCTTC
CDR3 protein: CASSLFGSGVYNEQFF

V gene: TRBV29-1
D gene: TRBD2
J gene: TRBJ2-5
clone size: .
CDR3 DNA: TGCAGCGCCAGAGCAGGGCTAGCGGGAGGGATTGGGCAAGAGACCCAGTACTTC
CDR3 protein: CSARAGLAGGIGQETQYF

V gene: TRBV5-1
D gene: .
J gene: TRBJ2-3
clone size: .
CDR3 DNA: TGCGCCAGCAGCTATAGGGGCACAGATACGCAGTATTTT
CDR3 protein: CASSYRGTDTQYF